The rows below give T cell receptor beta chains drawn from one sample of a study of blood T cells in healthy people across ages. TCRdb passed the 5' RACE reads through MiXCR, listing each CDR3 protein once. Of 650,000 to 700,000 distinct CDR3 sequences listed, approximately 29% are singletons. Input material: blood. Source of these receptors: a woman aged 80 or over in good health. The CDR3 runs from the conserved cysteine through the conserved F or W. The D gene is left open where the match is weak. Size is omitted from some rows. Given values are once, few, many or a class for expanded clones.

>TRBJ2-5|TRBV29-1|-|13|few
TGCAGCGTTGATGCCACCAGAGATGGTGGCCAGTACTTC
CSVDATRDGGQYF
>TRBJ2-4|TRBV6-2/TRBV6-3|-|16|many
TGTGCCAGCAGTTACTCGGCGTTGGCAGCCAAAAACATTCAGTACTTC
CASSYSALAAKNIQYF
>TRBJ2-7|TRBV30|-|14|-
TGTGCCTGGAGCGATGGGGGGTTCTCCTACGAGCAGTACTTC
CAWSDGGFSYEQYF
>TRBJ1-1|TRBV9|TRBD1|15|many
TGTGCCAGCAGCTACAATGACAGGGGCACGGTTGAAGCTTTCTTT
CASSYNDRGTVEAFF
>TRBJ1-2|TRBV5-1|TRBD1|15|-
TGCGCCAGCAGCTTGGGGACAGGCGAAATCTATGGCTACACCTTC
CASSLGTGEIYGYTF
>TRBJ2-7|TRBV27|-|13|many
TGTGCCAGCAGTTCCCCTTTATCCTACGAGCAGTACTTC
CASSSPLSYEQYF
>TRBJ1-1|TRBV10-3|-|12|few
TGTGCCATCAGGCGTTTGAACACTGAAGCTTTCTTT
CAIRRLNTEAFF
>TRBJ1-1|TRBV28|-|14|many
TGTGCCAGCAGCCGCAACAGGATAAGGACTGAAGCTTTCTTT
CASSRNRIRTEAFF
>TRBJ1-1|TRBV2|-|12|many
TGTGCCAGCAGTGGTCTTTACACTGAAGCTTTCTTT
CASSGLYTEAFF
>TRBJ2-1|TRBV7-3|-|13|many
TGTGCCAGCAGCTCCCTGGACAGAAATGAGCAGTTCTTC
CASSSLDRNEQFF
>TRBJ1-1|TRBV7-3|-|13|-
TGTGCCAGCGGCGCTGGGGCGAACACTGAAGCTTTCTTT
CASGAGANTEAFF
>TRBJ1-5|TRBV20-1|TRBD1|13|-
TGCAGTGCGGAAGGACAGGGCAATCAGCCCCAGCATTTT
CSAEGQGNQPQHF
>TRBJ2-3|TRBV12-3/TRBV12-4|-|15|-
TGTGCCAGCAGTCAAGCTGGGGGGCCGGGGGATACGCAGTATTTT
CASSQAGGPGDTQYF
>TRBJ2-1|TRBV11-2|-|13|-
TGTGCCAGCAGCTTAGATTGGAAAGGTGGGCCGTTCTTC
CASSLDWKGGPFF
>TRBJ2-6|TRBV5-1|-|17|few
TGCGCCAGCAGCTTGGCCCCCAGTCTCTCTGGGGCCAACGTCCTGACTTTC
CASSLAPSLSGANVLTF
>TRBJ1-1|TRBV2|-|14|-
TGTGCCAGCAGGCGACAGGTCTTGAACACTGAAGCTTTCTTT
CASRRQVLNTEAFF
>TRBJ2-1|TRBV5-1|-|16|-
TGCGCCAGCAGCTTGGAGGGCAGGGTCTCCTACAATGAGCAGTTCTTC
CASSLEGRVSYNEQFF
>TRBJ1-2|TRBV10-3|-|15|many
TGTGCCATCAGTGCCTCAGGGACGGCTAACTATGGCTACACCTTC
CAISASGTANYGYTF
>TRBJ2-3|TRBV5-1|-|14|many
TGCGCCAGCAGCTTGAATAGTGGGACAGATACGCAGTATTTT
CASSLNSGTDTQYF
>TRBJ2-1|TRBV30|-|14|many
TGTGCCTGGAGTGATGCAGTAAAAGGCCATGAGCAGTTCTTC
CAWSDAVKGHEQFF
>TRBJ2-7|TRBV6-5|TRBD2|16|few
TGTGCCAGCAGTTACTCGAGCGGGGGCTCCTACAATGAGCAGTACTTC
CASSYSSGGSYNEQYF
>TRBJ2-5|TRBV2|TRBD2|17|-
TGTGCCAGCAGTGTGAGGATCTTAGCGGGTAGGCAAGAGACCCAGTACTTC
CASSVRILAGRQETQYF
>TRBJ2-1|TRBV6-1|-|13|few
TGTGCCAACCTGGGGCTCGTCTACAATGAGCAGTTCTTC
CANLGLVYNEQFF
>TRBJ1-2|TRBV20-1|-|10|-
TGCAGTGCTAGCGTGTTGGGGTGCACCTTC
CSASVLGCTF
>TRBJ2-2|TRBV5-1|-|13|-
TGCGCCAGCAGCGCCAGGGTAGCCGGGGAGCGGTTTTTT
CASSARVAGERFF
>TRBJ1-5|TRBV28|-|17|-
TGTGCCAGCAGTCCACACTCGGGGCGACCGGGGGATCAGCCCCAGCATTTT
CASSPHSGRPGDQPQHF
>TRBJ2-7|TRBV16|-|13|few
TGTGCCAGCAGCCGATCGGCCCGGGGCGAGCAGTACTTC
CASSRSARGEQYF
>TRBJ1-1|TRBV28|-|12|few
TGTGCCAGCAGGGAGGGGAACACTGAAGCTTTCTTT
CASREGNTEAFF
>TRBJ1-2|TRBV29-1|-|13|many
TGCAGCGTTGATGGCAACTCTAACTATGGCTACACCTTC
CSVDGNSNYGYTF
>TRBJ2-3|TRBV20-1|TRBD1|18|many
TGCAGTGCTAGGGGCCCCGTGGGGACAGGGGGCTATTCAGATACGCAGTATTTT
CSARGPVGTGGYSDTQYF
>TRBJ2-7|TRBV6-1|-|15|many
TGTGCCAGCAGGCCCTCCCCCGGCAGGGCCTACGAGCAGTACTTC
CASRPSPGRAYEQYF
>TRBJ1-1|TRBV3-1|-|14|few
TGTGCCAGCAGCCCCAGTGGGGGGGCCGGTGAAGCTTTCTTT
CASSPSGGAGEAFF
>TRBJ1-2|TRBV7-9|-|12|many
TGTGCCAGCAGCCGCGGACATCAAGGCTACACCTTC
CASSRGHQGYTF
>TRBJ2-7|TRBV9|-|16|many
TGTGCCAGCAGCGTAGGTGGGGTTTTGGTAGGGAACGAGCAGTACTTC
CASSVGGVLVGNEQYF
>TRBJ2-3|TRBV7-3|TRBD2|18|-
TGTGCCAGCAGCTCCGGACTAGCGGGGGGGCTCGGCACAGATACGCGGTATTTT
CASSSGLAGGLGTDTRYF
>TRBJ2-2|TRBV28|TRBD1|14|many
TGTGCCAGCACCCGACAGGGCGGGACCGGGGAGCTGTTTTTT
CASTRQGGTGELFF
>TRBJ2-5|TRBV20-1|TRBD2|14|-
TGCAGTGCTAGAGATAGCGGGAGTCAAGAGACCCAGTACTTC
CSARDSGSQETQYF
>TRBJ1-1|TRBV6-2/TRBV6-3|-|12|many
TGTGCCAGCATCAATCCTAACACTGAAGCTTTCTTT
CASINPNTEAFF
>TRBJ1-2|TRBV29-1|-|13|many
TGCAGCGTTGAGGGGGTCCGGCGCGGTGGCTACACCTTC
CSVEGVRRGGYTF
>TRBJ2-1|TRBV5-1|TRBD1|15|many
TGCGCCAGCAGCTTGTTCCCGGGACAGGGGAATGAGCAGTTCTTC
CASSLFPGQGNEQFF
>TRBJ2-1|TRBV20-1|TRBD2|17|many
TGCAGTGCTAGTCGTGAGGGCGGGGGTGAGGGGATGGGTGAGCAGTTCTTC
CSASREGGGEGMGEQFF
>TRBJ1-6|TRBV3-1|-|14|many
TGTGCCAGCAGCCACAGGGACAAGAGTTCACCCCTCCACTTT
CASSHRDKSSPLHF
>TRBJ1-2|TRBV7-3|TRBD1|15|many
TGTGCCAGCAGCTTGACCGGGACAGGGGCGGATGGCTACACCTTC
CASSLTGTGADGYTF
>TRBJ1-2|TRBV5-1|TRBD1|13|many
TGCGCCAGCAGAGAAGGGACAGGGCGAGGCTACACCTTC
CASREGTGRGYTF
>TRBJ1-2|TRBV7-2|-|15|few
TGTGCCAGCACCGAAGGTAGAACTCTCGGCTATGGCTACACCTTC
CASTEGRTLGYGYTF
>TRBJ1-1|TRBV12-3/TRBV12-4|-|15|few
TGTGCCAGCAGTTTATATATCGGGGGGAGCACTGAAGCTTTCTTT
CASSLYIGGSTEAFF
>TRBJ2-1|TRBV11-2|TRBD2|17|many
TGTGCCAGCAGCTTGACTAGCGGGGGGGCCGAAGCCCATGAGCAGTTCTTC
CASSLTSGGAEAHEQFF